Reported below is one T cell receptor (beta chain). With 6 bases clipped from V and 5 bases from J, the junction kept 10 bases outside the gene matches. There are 14 residues in the CDR3. Germline V gives CDR1 MDHEN, CDR2 SYDVKM. These data belong to a study of blood T cell repertoires in COVID-19. Study-wide background: Specimens from acute and convalescent COVID-19 originated in the United States, Italy and Spain. Sample material is recorded as cDNA or gDNA derived from T cells, B-cell-depleted T cells, or PBMCs.

Per the study methods: Amplification of reference gene primers provided the estimated nucleated cell counts. TCRdb's copy holds only in-frame clones and misses some; the assay was immunoSEQ multiplex PCR. V, J and clone size reflect that table, while D and trimming were determined from the DNA. The data show over 65,000 clones, with roughly 90% seen just once and about 4.5% held by the top ten. The TCR sequence derives from a man in his forties or fifties with active COVID-19. Sequenced: peripheral blood. The chain employs TRBV28 and TRBJ2-7, with TRBD1 matching 7 bases. The CDR3 nucleotides are TGTGCCAGCAGACCCACAGGGGAAAGGGACGAGCAGTACTTC. This encodes CASRPTGERDEQYF. Combining the CDR3 with reference TRBV28 and TRBJ2-7 gives the whole variable domain DVKVTQSSRYLVKRTGEKVFLECVQDMDHENMFWYRQDPGLGLRLIYFSYDVKMKEKGDIPEGYSVSREKKERFSLILESASTNQTSMYLCASRPTGERDEQYFGPGTRLTVT.